The 18 T cell receptor beta chains below were found in one sample sequenced in a study of T cells in Graves' hyperthyroidism and ophthalmopathy. RNA transcripts gave rise to amplified TCR beta CDR3 regions. Primed by the HTBI set, a first-round RT-PCR was run on the TCR CDR3. MiXCR was run by TCRdb on the multiplex PCR reads, yielding one entry per CDR3 protein. The data hold some 400,000 distinct CDR3 sequences, with about 19% observed a single time. Sequenced: blood. The source of these receptors is a woman aged 18-35 years with Graves' hyperthyroidism.

The J gene is TRBJ1-1, the V gene TRBV25-1; D gene unclear. Germline-derived CDR1 and CDR2 are MGHDK and SYGVNS. Trimming cost V 6 bases and J 2 bases, with 13 bases left between them. The CDR3 covers 14 residues. In DNA, the CDR3 is TGTGCCAGCAGCGGAGACATCCGAAACACTGAAGCTTTCTTT. This codes for CASSGDIRNTEAFF.

This clonotype has ten or more counts. J is TRBJ1-3 and V is TRBV6-5, with TRBD1 as a possible D gene (5 bases). The V and J ends lost 2 bases and 3 bases respectively, with 8 bases between them. CDR3 size: 14 residues. Germline-derived CDR1 and CDR2 are MNHEY and SVGAGI. The CDR3 DNA reads TGTGCCAGCAGTTACGGGGGTTATGGAAACACCATATATTTT. Translated, it gives CASSYGGYGNTIYF.

This clonotype showed up many times. The V and J genes are TRBV29-1 and TRBJ2-5, with D hard to call. The CDR3 loop spans 13 amino acids. V was pared by 8 bases and J by 4 bases, with 17 bases between. Germline V gene lookup returns CDR1 SQVTM and CDR2 ANQGSEA. Here the CDR3 reads CSPLGLAGETQYF. DNA for the CDR3: TGCAGCCCACTGGGTTTGGCCGGAGAGACCCAGTACTTC.

The sample holds a few counts of this clonotype. This chain connects TRBV6-5 to TRBJ1-2, with D possibly being TRBD1 (5 bases). V gave up 0 bases and J gave up 6 bases, with 11 bases separating them. The CDR3 is 14 amino acids. Germline values: CDR1 MNHEY, CDR2 SVGAGI. The CDR3 DNA reads TGTGCCAGCAGTTACTCGGGAGGGGTGAATGGCTACACCTTC. Protein: CASSYSGGVNGYTF.

This clonotype appeared many times. This sequence joins TRBV30 and TRBJ1-2, with 11 bases fitting TRBD1. Germline assignment: CDR1 GTSNPN and CDR2 SVGIG (reference sequence). V was clipped by 3 bases and J by 8 bases; unmatched bases: 8. This CDR3 comprises 14 residues. In DNA, the CDR3 is TGTGCCTGGAGACAAAGGGACAGGGGGAGAGGCTACACCTTC. Translation: CAWRQRDRGRGYTF.

With respect to this clonotype: An end of the junction differs from the germline gene, which may be a read error. The chain has TRBV5-5 and TRBJ1-5, with 8 bases that match TRBD1. In germline, CDR1 is SGHKS, CDR2 YYEKEE (reference sequence). This CDR3 has 15 amino acids. The CDR3 sequence is CANSPMDRENQPQHF. Written as DNA, the CDR3 is TGTGCCAACAGCCCGATGGACAGGGAAAATCAGCCCCAGCATTTT.

This rearrangement joins TRBV20-1 to TRBJ1-1; D remains ambiguous. The CDR3 is 12 residues long. From germline, CDR1 is DFQATT and CDR2 SNEGSKA (reference sequence). The V gene lost 3 bases and the J gene lost 0 bases, with 5 bases spanning the gap. The chain's CDR3 is CSARTVNTEAFF. The CDR3 DNA follows: TGCAGTGCTAGGACGGTGAACACTGAAGCTTTCTTT.

This clonotype was seen a few times. V and J are TRBV7-8 and TRBJ1-1, with D tentatively TRBD1 (5 bases). Trimming left V 5 bases short and J 7 bases short, with 20 bases between. The germline CDR1 and CDR2 sequences are SGHVS and FQNEAQ. The CDR3 runs 15 residues. The CDR3 DNA reads TGTGCCAGCAGCGCCCGTTCAAGGGGTAGGGTTGAAGCTTTCTTT. This gives the protein CASSARSRGRVEAFF.

CDR3 bases: TGTGCCAGCAGTGGGCTAGGGGCTGAAGCTTTCTTT. This translates into CASSGLGAEAFF. The J gene is TRBJ1-1, the V gene TRBV27; maybe TRBD1 (5 bases). This CDR3 contains 12 residues. The ends were cut back, 5 bases at V and 6 bases at J, with 10 bases in the middle. Germline assignment: CDR1 MNHEY and CDR2 SMNVEV (reference sequence).

The table lists this clonotype with a few counts. This sequence joins TRBV12-3 or TRBV12-4 and TRBJ2-5, with D uncertain. The V and J ends lost 7 bases and 2 bases respectively, with 11 bases between them. This CDR3 is built from 13 residues. This CDR3 is CASTSAVQETQYF. CDR3 sequence (DNA): TGTGCCAGCACCTCGGCGGTTCAAGAGACCCAGTACTTC.

This clonotype was found many times. This sequence joins TRBV28 and TRBJ2-5; no clear D gene. This CDR3 is built from 14 residues. Germline V gene data show CDR1 as MDHEN and CDR2 as SYDVKM. Trimming took off 4 bases at V and 4 bases at J, with 13 bases between the two ends. The CDR3 DNA is TGTGCCAGCAGTTGGCTAGTTTTGGGAGAGACCCAGTACTTC. Protein product: CASSWLVLGETQYF.

The chain employs TRBV5-1 and TRBJ2-2; D assignment may be TRBD1 or TRBD2 (5 bases each). Germline assignment: CDR1 SGHRS and CDR2 YFSETQ. V was pared by 4 bases and J by 5 bases, with 15 bases between. This CDR3 spans 15 amino acids. This CDR3 reads CASSPGTARTGELFF. In nucleotides, the CDR3 is TGCGCCAGCAGCCCGGGGACGGCAAGGACCGGGGAGCTGTTTTTT.

This clonotype has at least ten counts. This chain joins TRBV29-1 and TRBJ2-7; D ambiguous. The CDR3 is made up of 13 amino acids. The germline V gene encodes CDR1 SQVTM and CDR2 ANQGSEA. V gave up 6 bases and J gave up 0 bases, with 12 bases separating them. The CDR3 DNA reads TGCAGCGTGGCTATTCTGAACTCCTACGAGCAGTACTTC. Protein: CSVAILNSYEQYF.

At least ten counts were recorded for this clonotype. The gene calls are TRBV6-5 and TRBJ2-2; D perhaps matches TRBD2 (6 bases). Trimming removed 7 bases at V and 7 bases at J, with 13 bases between. Germline assignment: CDR1 MNHEY and CDR2 SVGAGI. The CDR3 has 13 residues. The CDR3 is CASTPEGLGELFF. The CDR3 nucleotides are TGTGCCAGCACCCCGGAGGGGCTCGGGGAGCTGTTTTTT.

This clonotype has just a few counts. The chain joins TRBV30 to TRBJ2-2; the match to TRBD1 covers 8 bases. This CDR3 spans 16 amino acids. Trimming removed 4 bases from V and 0 bases from J; junction bases left unmatched: 7. Germline CDR1 and CDR2: GTSNPN and SVGIG (reference sequence). The CDR3 sequence is CAWIPRTGSNTGELFF. Here the CDR3 DNA reads TGTGCCTGGATCCCGAGGACAGGGTCGAACACCGGGGAGCTGTTTTTT.

V usage is TRBV3-1 and J usage is TRBJ1-1; D unclear. Trimming took off 6 bases at V and 6 bases at J, with 14 bases between the two ends. The CDR3 runs to 13 residues. Germline CDR1 reads LGHDT; CDR2 reads YNNKEL (reference sequence). This CDR3 is CASRRGGFSEAFF. The CDR3 DNA reads TGTGCCAGCAGGCGGGGAGGGTTTTCTGAAGCTTTCTTT. Filled out from reference TRBV3-1 and TRBJ1-1, the complete variable domain reads DTAVSQTPKYLVTQMGNDKSIKCEQNLGHDTMYWYKQDSKKFLKIMFSYNNKELIINETVPNRFSPKSPDKAHLNLHINSLELGDSAVYFCASRRGGFSEAFFGQGTRLTVV.

This clonotype has a count of ten or more. The rearrangement joins TRBV2 to TRBJ1-2; D might be TRBD1 (5 bases). Germline V gene lookup returns CDR1 SNHLY and CDR2 FYNNEI. The V gene lost 6 bases and the J gene lost 8 bases, with 16 bases spanning the gap. This CDR3 is 13 amino acids long. CDR3 sequence reads: CASRGNVEGGYTF. For the CDR3, the DNA is TGTGCCAGCAGAGGGAATGTGGAGGGGGGCTACACCTTC.

This clonotype was observed at least ten times. V gene TRBV12-3 or TRBV12-4 combines with J gene TRBJ2-7; D ambiguous. This CDR3 is built from 13 residues. V was clipped by 8 bases and J by 1 base, with 12 bases between them. DNA for the CDR3: TGTGCCAGCTTACTTTTGGGATCCTACGAGCAGTACTTC. Translation gives CASLLLGSYEQYF.